One sample yielded the 20 T cell receptor beta chains listed below, sequenced in a study of T-cell memory formation after mild COVID-19. TCRdb re-called the 5' RACE reads through MiXCR, storing one row per CDR3 protein. Here the sample spans some 200,000 distinct CDR3 sequences, roughly 10% being singletons. The sample comprised PBMCs or a T cell subset sorted from them (not recorded which). These receptors all come from a man in his late teens or twenties who had mild COVID-19 (a few samples of this study predate the infection). Cell type and time point are not known.

This clonotype was picked up a small number of times. The chain links TRBV24-1 to TRBJ2-3, with a possible D match to TRBD2 (5 bases). V lost 3 bases, J lost 6 bases, and 12 bases lay in between. This CDR3 has 14 amino acids. CDR1 is KGHDR, CDR2 SFDVKD, per germline. CDR3 sequence (DNA): TGTGCCACCAGTGATACCCCGGGCGGGGATACGCAGTATTTT. It translates to CATSDTPGGDTQYF.

V and J are TRBV29-1 and TRBJ2-1; D remains unclear. The CDR3 length is 12 residues. The ends were cut back, 2 bases at V and 3 bases at J, with 5 bases in the middle. Germline CDR1 SQVTM, CDR2 ANQGSEA. In DNA, the CDR3 is TGCAGCGTTGAACCAGACTACAATGAGCAGTTCTTC. Protein sequence: CSVEPDYNEQFF.

This clonotype was seen ten or more times. This chain uses TRBV18 with TRBJ2-7, with TRBD2 identical over 11 bases. This CDR3 spans 14 amino acids. CDR1 is KGHSH, CDR2 LQKENI, per germline. Losses at the gene ends were 6 bases for V and 0 bases for J; bases not matched to a gene: 1. The CDR3, as DNA: TGTGCCAGCTCTGGGACTAGCGGCTCCTACGAGCAGTACTTC. Its protein is CASSGTSGSYEQYF.

V and J are TRBV6-2 or TRBV6-3 and TRBJ1-5; tentative D call: TRBD1 (6 bases). CDR1 and CDR2 (germline): MNHEY, SVGEGT. CDR3 size: 17 residues. V dropped 0 bases and J dropped 2 bases, with 14 bases sitting between them. CDR3 region: CASSYSLGAIGNQPQHF. The CDR3 coding sequence is TGTGCCAGCAGTTACTCATTGGGGGCGATTGGCAATCAGCCCCAGCATTTT.

This rearrangement joins TRBV6-6 to TRBJ1-1; D is undetermined. This CDR3 spans 13 amino acids. CDR1 is MNHNY, CDR2 SVGAGI, per germline (reference sequence). Trimming took off 10 bases at V and 4 bases at J, with 16 bases between the two ends. The CDR3 DNA reads as TGTGCCACCAACACAGCTTGGATCACTGAAGCTTTCTTT. It encodes CATNTAWITEAFF.

This clonotype was detected only a few times. The chain combines TRBV12-3 or TRBV12-4 with TRBJ2-5; 10 nucleotides agree with TRBD1. The V gene end was trimmed by 5 bases and the J gene end by 5 bases; junction bases not matched to a gene: 5. This CDR3 is built from 14 residues. CDR3 sequence (DNA): TGTGCCAGCAGTCCTTGGACAGGGGGTGAGACCCAGTACTTC. It specifies CASSPWTGGETQYF.

This clonotype was counted only a few times. The chain joins TRBV2 to TRBJ2-7, with 7 nucleotides matching TRBD1. The germline V gene has CDR1 SNHLY and CDR2 FYNNEI. This CDR3 has 14 residues. J lost 6 bases, V lost 3 bases, and 8 bases had no gene match. CDR3 loop: CASSEWQGVREQYF. As DNA, the CDR3 is TGTGCCAGCAGTGAGTGGCAGGGGGTCCGCGAGCAGTACTTC.

The chain has TRBV24-1 and TRBJ2-2; D remains unclear. The CDR3 has 13 amino acids. Germline V gene lookup returns CDR1 KGHDR and CDR2 SFDVKD. Trimming took off 5 bases at V and 8 bases at J, with 11 bases between the two ends. This CDR3 is CATSGDSPGELFF. DNA of the CDR3: TGTGCCACCAGTGGCGACTCCCCGGGGGAGCTGTTTTTT.

The chain uses TRBV9 and TRBJ2-1; 9 nucleotides agree with TRBD1. The CDR3 extends over 16 amino acids. Trimming removed 4 bases from V and 1 base from J; junction bases left unmatched: 6. The germline V gene has CDR1 SGDLS and CDR2 YYNGEE. The CDR3 DNA reads TGTGCCAGCAGCCTTTCTGGGACAGGGTCCTACAATGAGCAGTTCTTC. Protein sequence: CASSLSGTGSYNEQFF.

The chain couples TRBV28 to TRBJ2-1; 9 nucleotides agree with TRBD1. Trimming took 4 bases from V and 3 from J; bases not matched to a gene: 7. Germline V CDR1 and CDR2: MDHEN, SYDVKM. There are 16 residues in the CDR3. The CDR3 DNA follows: TGTGCCAGCAGTTCCCTTGGACAGGGGTACTACAATGAGCAGTTCTTC. Its protein is CASSSLGQGYYNEQFF.

Ten or more counts support this clonotype. V and J are TRBV2 and TRBJ1-2; tentatively, D is TRBD1 (6 bases). This CDR3 region has 14 residues. CDR1 is SNHLY and CDR2 is FYNNEI in the germline V gene. Between the trimmed V and J ends, which lost 4 bases and 4 bases, there was a span of 13 bases. The CDR3 loop is CASSVVGGAYGYTF. Written as DNA, the CDR3 is TGTGCCAGCAGTGTCGTGGGGGGGGCCTATGGCTACACCTTC. The whole variable domain, filled in from reference TRBV2 and TRBJ1-2, reads EPEVTQTPSHQVTQMGQEVILRCVPISNHLYFYWYRQILGQKVEFLVSFYNNEISEKSEIFDDQFSVERPDGSNFTLKIRSTKLEDSAMYFCASSVVGGAYGYTFGSGTRLTVV.

This clonotype has at least ten counts. This chain uses TRBV7-2 with TRBJ1-2; D ambiguous. Trimming removed 1 base at V and 4 bases at J, with 4 bases between. The CDR3 covers 12 residues. Germline V gene sequence: CDR1 SGHTA, CDR2 FQGNSA. CDR3 protein: CASSLVAYGYTF. DNA for the CDR3: TGTGCCAGCAGCTTAGTGGCCTATGGCTACACCTTC.

This clonotype was seen many times. The chain couples TRBV19 to TRBJ2-7; unclear D gene. The CDR3 extends over 12 amino acids. Germline V CDR1 and CDR2: LNHDA, SQIVND (reference sequence). Trimming shortened V by 4 bases and J by 1 base, and 5 bases separated the two germline ends. For the CDR3, the DNA is TGTGCCAGTAGTACAGGATCCTACGAGCAGTACTTC. It encodes CASSTGSYEQYF.

The CDR3 nucleotides read TGTGCCAGCAGCTCAAGACCGTTATCACACAATGAGCAGTTCTTC. Translated: CASSSRPLSHNEQFF. The J gene is TRBJ2-1, the V gene TRBV9; D is ambiguous. V lost 4 bases to trimming and J lost 5 bases, with 16 bases between them. Germline V lookup: CDR1 SGDLS, CDR2 YYNGEE. The CDR3 sequence is 15 residues long. The entire variable domain, with the rest obtained from reference TRBV9 and TRBJ2-1, is as follows: DSGVTQTPKHLITATGQRVTLRCSPRSGDLSVYWYQQSLDQGLQFLIQYYNGEERAKGNILERFSAQQFPDLHSELNLSSLELGDSALYFCASSSRPLSHNEQFFGPGTRLTVL.

V usage is TRBV29-1 and J usage is TRBJ2-2; tentatively, D is TRBD1 (6 bases). V dropped 7 bases and J dropped 1 base, with 10 bases sitting between them. Germline V gives CDR1 SQVTM, CDR2 ANQGSEA. This CDR3 has 13 amino acids. The CDR3 loop reads CSGTGQNTGELFF. CDR3 nucleotide sequence: TGCAGCGGAACGGGACAGAACACCGGGGAGCTGTTTTTT.

The gene calls are TRBV5-6 and TRBJ1-1; unclear D gene. There are 13 residues in the CDR3. Germline CDR1 reads SGHDT; CDR2 reads YYEEEE. V lost 4 bases to trimming and J lost 2 bases, with 9 bases between them. This CDR3 is CASSKKSNTEAFF. In nucleotides, the CDR3 is TGTGCCAGCAGCAAGAAGTCAAACACTGAAGCTTTCTTT. The full variable domain, with the rest looked up from reference TRBV5-6 and TRBJ1-1, is DAGVTQSPTHLIKTRGQQVTLRCSPKSGHDTVSWYQQALGQGPQFIFQYYEEEERQRGNFPDRFSGHQFPNYSSELNVNALLLGDSALYLCASSKKSNTEAFFGQGTRLTVV.

This clonotype was seen repeatedly, ten times or more. V usage is TRBV20-1 and J usage is TRBJ2-5; TRBD2 might be the D (5 bases). The CDR3 runs to 14 residues. CDR1 and CDR2 from the germline V gene are DFQATT and SNEGSKA (reference sequence). The ends were cut back, 3 bases at V and 1 base at J, with 12 bases in the middle. The CDR3 DNA sequence: TGCAGTGCTAGCCTGGCGGGCCTCCAAGAGACCCAGTACTTC. Translation gives CSASLAGLQETQYF.

This chain connects TRBV7-2 to TRBJ1-2, with 7 bases fitting TRBD1. V lost 5 bases to trimming and J lost 4 bases; unmatched junction nucleotides: 7. Germline V gene data show CDR1 as SGHTA and CDR2 as FQGNSA. This CDR3 has 14 amino acids. CDR3 nucleotide sequence: TGTGCCAGCAGCCTAGGGGGACAGCCCTATGGCTACACCTTC. This translates into CASSLGGQPYGYTF.

CDR3 sequence reads: CASGPGGHYGYTF. In DNA, the CDR3 is TGTGCCAGCGGGCCGGGGGGCCACTATGGCTACACCTTC. The chain carries TRBV28 and TRBJ1-2; D is possibly TRBD1 (6 bases). This CDR3 region has 13 residues. Germline V gene lookup returns CDR1 MDHEN and CDR2 SYDVKM. Trimming left V 8 bases short and J 3 bases short, with 13 bases between.

This clonotype was detected only a few times. V gene TRBV6-4 combines with J gene TRBJ1-5, with TRBD1 matching over 9 bases. The J segment lost 2 bases and the V segment lost 9 bases, leaving 8 bases of the junction unmatched. CDR3 size: 15 residues. Per germline, CDR1 MRHNA and CDR2 SNTAGT. The CDR3 sequence: CARGYRTGGNQPQHF. The CDR3 DNA reads TGTGCCAGGGGGTACCGGACAGGGGGCAATCAGCCCCAGCATTTT.